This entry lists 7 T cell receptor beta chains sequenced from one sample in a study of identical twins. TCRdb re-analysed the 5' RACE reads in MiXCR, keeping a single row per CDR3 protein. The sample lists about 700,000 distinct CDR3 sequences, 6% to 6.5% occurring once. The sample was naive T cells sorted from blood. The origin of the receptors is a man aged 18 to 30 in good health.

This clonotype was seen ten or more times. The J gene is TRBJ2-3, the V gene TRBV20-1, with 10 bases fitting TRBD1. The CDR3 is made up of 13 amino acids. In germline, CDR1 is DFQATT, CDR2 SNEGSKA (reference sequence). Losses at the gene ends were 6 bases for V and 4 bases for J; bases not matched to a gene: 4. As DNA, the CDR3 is TGCAGTGCCGACAGGGGGCGGGCAGATACGCAGTATTTT. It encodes CSADRGRADTQYF.

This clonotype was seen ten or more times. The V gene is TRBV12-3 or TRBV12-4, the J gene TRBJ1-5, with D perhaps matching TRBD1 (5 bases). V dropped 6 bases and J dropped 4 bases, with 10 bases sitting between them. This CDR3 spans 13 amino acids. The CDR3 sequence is CASSLTENQPQHF. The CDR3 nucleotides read TGTGCCAGCAGCCTGACAGAGAATCAGCCCCAGCATTTT.

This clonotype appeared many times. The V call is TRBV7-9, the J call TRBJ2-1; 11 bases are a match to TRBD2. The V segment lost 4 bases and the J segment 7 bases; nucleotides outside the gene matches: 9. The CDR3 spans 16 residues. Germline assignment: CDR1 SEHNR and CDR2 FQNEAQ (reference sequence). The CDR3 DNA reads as TGTGCCAGCAGCTATCTTAGCGGGAGGGCCTCAAATGAGCAGTTCTTC. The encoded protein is CASSYLSGRASNEQFF.

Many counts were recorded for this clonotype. Here the CDR3 reads CASSVGTNFYEQYF. The CDR3 nucleotides read TGTGCCAGCAGTGTCGGGACCAATTTTTACGAGCAGTACTTC. This chain connects TRBV12-3 or TRBV12-4 to TRBJ2-7; D might be TRBD1 or TRBD2, each matching 5 bases. V was cut by 5 bases and J by 4 bases, with 15 bases left in between. The CDR3 length is 14 residues.

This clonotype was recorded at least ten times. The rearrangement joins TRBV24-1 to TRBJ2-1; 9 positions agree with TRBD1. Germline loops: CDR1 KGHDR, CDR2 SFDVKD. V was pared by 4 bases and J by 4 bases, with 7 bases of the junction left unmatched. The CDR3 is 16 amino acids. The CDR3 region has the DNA TGTGCCACCAGTGACTTCACAGGGGGCGCGTACAATGAGCAGTTCTTC. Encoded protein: CATSDFTGGAYNEQFF.

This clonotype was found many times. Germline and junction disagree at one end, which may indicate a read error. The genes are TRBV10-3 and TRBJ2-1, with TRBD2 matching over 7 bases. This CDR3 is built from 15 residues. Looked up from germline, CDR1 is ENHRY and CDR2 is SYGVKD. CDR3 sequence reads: CAISEMTSSHNEQFF. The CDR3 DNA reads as TGTGCCATCAGTGAAATGACTAGCTCCCACAATGAGCAGTTCTTC.

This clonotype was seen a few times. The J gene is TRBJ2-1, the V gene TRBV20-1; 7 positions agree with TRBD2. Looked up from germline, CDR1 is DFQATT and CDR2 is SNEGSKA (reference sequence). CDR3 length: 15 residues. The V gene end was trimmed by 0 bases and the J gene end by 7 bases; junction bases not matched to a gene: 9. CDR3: CSARDGAGVRNEQFF. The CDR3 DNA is TGCAGTGCTAGAGATGGGGCGGGGGTCCGGAATGAGCAGTTCTTC.